This is a list of T cell receptor beta chains from one sample in a study of cytomegalovirus exposure and HLA in healthy donors. Only in-frame clones appear in the TCRdb table, and some are missing; sequencing was by immunoSEQ multiplex PCR. The table for this sample gives approximately 58,000 clones. The sequencing input was PBMCs. The receptors shown here come from a woman between 50 and 59 years old in good health and CMV-seropositive. Both conserved end residues are trimmed from each CDR3.

J gene: TRBJ2-1; CDR3 length: 12; V gene: TRBV5-6; CDR3 protein: ASMSGTSGIFQF
J gene: TRBJ1-2; CDR3 length: 12; V gene: TRBV6-5; CDR3 protein: ASRGPSAVYGYT
J gene: TRBJ1-1; CDR3 length: 10; V gene: TRBV6-5; CDR3 protein: ASRGRYTEAF
J gene: TRBJ1-1; CDR3 length: 8; V gene: TRBV2; CDR3 protein: ASSTPGAF
J gene: TRBJ2-7; CDR3 length: 13; V gene: TRBV6-5; CDR3 protein: ASTTGRGGSYEQY
J gene: TRBJ1-1; CDR3 length: 14; V gene: TRBV19; CDR3 protein: ASRGPGQETNTEAF
J gene: TRBJ2-3; CDR3 length: 14; V gene: TRBV5-5; CDR3 protein: ASSPNRLADTDTQY
J gene: TRBJ2-1; CDR3 length: 13; V gene: TRBV19; CDR3 protein: ASSSRLAGADEQF
J gene: TRBJ2-3; CDR3 length: 12; V gene: TRBV25-1; CDR3 protein: ASSAQGATDTQY
J gene: TRBJ1-1; CDR3 length: 13; V gene: TRBV18; CDR3 protein: ASSPRQGDPTEAF
J gene: TRBJ1-1; CDR3 length: 13; V gene: TRBV19; CDR3 protein: ASSIDQGMNTEAF
J gene: TRBJ2-5; CDR3 length: 12; V gene: TRBV6-6; CDR3 protein: ASREQGGGKTQY
J gene: TRBJ1-1; CDR3 length: 11; V gene: TRBV2; CDR3 protein: ASSSQGDTEAF
J gene: TRBJ2-1; CDR3 length: 11; V gene: TRBV6-4; CDR3 protein: ASSDPPGREQF
J gene: TRBJ1-2; CDR3 length: 12; V gene: TRBV7-8; CDR3 protein: ASSATGFENGYT
J gene: TRBJ2-6; CDR3 length: 14; V gene: TRBV21-1; CDR3 protein: ASSNIVSSGANVLT
J gene: TRBJ1-4; CDR3 length: 12; V gene: TRBV18; CDR3 protein: ASSTGTANEKLF
J gene: TRBJ1-6; CDR3 length: 11; V gene: TRBV4-3; CDR3 protein: ASSQNLNSPLH
J gene: TRBJ1-5; CDR3 length: 14; V gene: TRBV4-1; CDR3 protein: ASSQTRLRGPQPQH
J gene: TRBJ2-3; CDR3 length: 13; V gene: TRBV18; CDR3 protein: ASSPPGRRTDTQY